The 31 T cell receptor beta chains below come from one sample, sequenced in a study of response to subunit inactivated influenza vaccine. TCRdb re-called the RT-PCR reads through MiXCR, storing one row per CDR3 protein. The table includes some 600,000 distinct CDR3 sequences, 12% to 15% detected once. This sample comprised PBMCs from blood, obtained 14 to 15 days before vaccination. The receptors were sampled from a man aged 45-65 years who received an inactivated influenza vaccine.

This clonotype was counted at least ten times. The chain has TRBV6-2 or TRBV6-3 and TRBJ1-2; a possible D gene is TRBD1 (5 bases). The CDR3 loop spans 17 amino acids. The germline gives CDR1 MNHEY, CDR2 SVGEGT. The V and J ends lost 6 bases and 0 bases respectively, with 20 bases between them. CDR3 nucleotide sequence: TGTGCCAGCAGACCTACTCACCGGGGCTCGCCTAACTATGGCTACACCTTC. Its protein product is CASRPTHRGSPNYGYTF.

The rearrangement links TRBV12-3 or TRBV12-4 to TRBJ2-1, with a weak D call TRBD2 (5 bases). CDR3 size: 14 residues. The V and J ends lost 6 bases and 6 bases respectively, with 15 bases between them. The CDR3 region is CASRRVGPSNEQFF. The CDR3 DNA is TGTGCCAGCAGGAGGGTTGGACCCTCCAATGAGCAGTTCTTC.

This clonotype was seen at least ten times. V is TRBV20-1 and J is TRBJ2-7; TRBD2 matches at 12 bases. Per the germline V gene, CDR1 is DFQATT and CDR2 is SNEGSKA (reference sequence). The CDR3 consists of 14 residues. V lost 6 bases to trimming and J lost 4 bases; unmatched junction nucleotides: 7. The CDR3 is CSAIGLAGQYEQYF. The CDR3 DNA is TGCAGTGCGATCGGACTAGCGGGGCAATACGAGCAGTACTTC.

This clonotype was counted ten times or more. The J gene is TRBJ2-1, the V gene TRBV20-1, with TRBD2 matching over 7 bases. Trimming removed 2 bases from V and 6 bases from J; junction bases left unmatched: 13. The CDR3 contains 16 residues. CDR1 is DFQATT and CDR2 is SNEGSKA in the germline V gene (reference sequence). The CDR3 loop reads CSARRSSGPLFNEQFF. Here the CDR3 DNA reads TGCAGTGCTAGAAGGAGTAGCGGGCCACTTTTCAATGAGCAGTTCTTC.

The J gene is TRBJ2-1, the V gene TRBV5-4; no clear D. Germline V lookup: CDR1 SGHNT, CDR2 YYREEE (reference sequence). V lost 6 bases, J lost 0 bases, and 10 bases lay in between. The CDR3 has 14 amino acids. Here the CDR3 DNA reads TGTGCCAGCAATCAACAGAGCTCCTACAATGAGCAGTTCTTC. It yields the protein CASNQQSSYNEQFF.

The chain uses TRBV29-1 and TRBJ2-2, with a weak D call TRBD1 (6 bases). V shed 5 bases and J shed 4 bases, with 11 bases lying between them. The CDR3 contains 13 residues. CDR1 and CDR2 (germline): SQVTM, ANQGSEA. CDR3 sequence reads: CSVQTGITGELFF. DNA for the CDR3: TGCAGCGTTCAGACAGGTATCACCGGGGAGCTGTTTTTT.

The V gene is TRBV4-3, the J gene TRBJ2-2; TRBD2 matches at 8 bases. Trimming cost V 1 base and J 5 bases; bases outside gene matches: 6. Germline CDR1 reads LGHNA; CDR2 reads YSLEER. The CDR3 is made up of 16 amino acids. The CDR3 nucleotides are TGCGCCAGCAGCCAAGGAGGGACTAGAATTACCGGGGAGCTGTTTTTT. Its protein product is CASSQGGTRITGELFF.

The genes are TRBV20-1 and TRBJ2-1, with 8 nucleotides matching TRBD2. V shed 1 base, J shed 5 bases, and the junction held 4 bases outside the gene matches. Germline CDR1 is DFQATT and CDR2 is SNEGSKA (reference sequence). This CDR3 has 14 amino acids. The CDR3 DNA sequence: TGCAGTGCTAGAGCCCTAGCGGGCGACAATGAGCAGTTCTTC. Its translation is CSARALAGDNEQFF.

This clonotype showed up many times. The chain joins TRBV28 to TRBJ2-2, with TRBD2 matching over 13 bases. V shed 6 bases and J 6 bases; nucleotides not matched to a gene: 4. Germline V lookup: CDR1 MDHEN, CDR2 SYDVKM. The CDR3 has 15 amino acids. The CDR3 here is CASRPGLAGSGELFF. In DNA form, the CDR3 reads TGTGCCAGCAGGCCGGGACTAGCGGGATCCGGGGAGCTGTTTTTT.

The table lists this clonotype with a few counts. V is TRBV20-1 and J is TRBJ1-2; D remains unclear. Germline lookup yields CDR1 DFQATT and CDR2 SNEGSKA (reference sequence). This CDR3 has 12 amino acids. The ends were cut back, 2 bases at V and 2 bases at J, with 6 bases in the middle. Here the CDR3 DNA reads TGCAGTGCTAGAAAAGGGAACTATGGCTACACCTTC. This encodes CSARKGNYGYTF.

This clonotype was seen only a few times. The chain recombines TRBV6-1 with TRBJ2-7; D may be TRBD2 (6 bases). The CDR3 covers 15 residues. V lost 4 bases to trimming and J lost 3 bases, with 16 bases between them. CDR1 and CDR2 from the germline V gene are MNHNS and SASEGT. The CDR3 is CASSGNEDYYYEQYF. The CDR3 region has the DNA TGTGCCAGCAGTGGAAATGAGGACTATTACTACGAGCAGTACTTC.

This clonotype was observed a handful of times. This chain uses TRBV18 with TRBJ2-2; D not resolved. CDR3 size: 15 residues. The V gene lost 6 bases and the J gene lost 0 bases, with 11 bases spanning the gap. The germline gives CDR1 KGHSH, CDR2 LQKENI. The CDR3 here is CASSSYQSNTGELFF. In nucleotides, the CDR3 is TGTGCCAGCTCTTCGTACCAATCGAACACCGGGGAGCTGTTTTTT.

V usage is TRBV11-3 and J usage is TRBJ2-5; D might be TRBD1 (5 bases). CDR1 and CDR2 from the germline V gene are SGHNT and YENEEA. The CDR3 runs 13 residues. The V gene lost 5 bases and the J gene lost 3 bases, with 10 bases spanning the gap. CDR3 coding DNA: TGTGCCAGCAGCGTAGGACACAAAGAGACCCAGTACTTC. It translates to CASSVGHKETQYF. The full variable domain, with the rest looked up from reference TRBV11-3 and TRBJ2-5, is EAGVVQSPRYKIIEKKQPVAFWCNPISGHNTLYWYLQNLGQGPELLIRYENEEAVDDSQLPKDRFSAERLKGVDSTLKIQPAELGDSAVYLCASSVGHKETQYFGPGTRLLVL.

This clonotype was counted a few times. The chain carries TRBV28 and TRBJ2-5; D gene unclear. Per the germline V gene, CDR1 is MDHEN and CDR2 is SYDVKM. The CDR3 sequence is 16 residues long. V was pared by 3 bases and J by 1 base, with 15 bases between. CDR3 DNA: TGTGCCAGCAGTTTTACGGCGGTTCACTCCCAAGAGACCCAGTACTTC. Its protein product is CASSFTAVHSQETQYF. The complete variable domain, with remaining parts taken from reference TRBV28 and TRBJ2-5, reads DVKVTQSSRYLVKRTGEKVFLECVQDMDHENMFWYRQDPGLGLRLIYFSYDVKMKEKGDIPEGYSVSREKKERFSLILESASTNQTSMYLCASSFTAVHSQETQYFGPGTRLLVL.

This clonotype ranks as medium-sized. The chain recombines TRBV7-2 with TRBJ2-1; 10 positions agree with TRBD1. This CDR3 is 16 amino acids long. With V trimmed by 4 bases and J by 7 bases, 10 bases remained unmatched. Germline CDR1 SGHTA, CDR2 FQGNSA. The chain's CDR3 is CASSSAWTGGYNEQFF. The CDR3 DNA reads as TGTGCCAGCAGCTCCGCCTGGACAGGGGGGTATAATGAGCAGTTCTTC. Variable domain in full (rest from reference TRBV7-2 and TRBJ2-1): GAGVSQSPSNKVTEKGKDVELRCDPISGHTALYWYRQSLGQGLEFLIYFQGNSAPDKSGLPSDRFSAERTGGSVSTLTIQRTQQEDSAVYLCASSSAWTGGYNEQFFGPGTRLTVL.

This clonotype was observed a handful of times. The chain recombines TRBV7-2 with TRBJ2-5, with D possibly matching TRBD1 (7 bases). Germline V lookup: CDR1 SGHTA, CDR2 FQGNSA. This CDR3 has 15 amino acids. Trimming removed 3 bases from V and 4 bases from J, with 15 bases in between. CDR3 sequence: CASSFVGGTAETQYF. In DNA form, the CDR3 reads TGTGCCAGCAGCTTCGTCGGAGGGACAGCAGAGACCCAGTACTTC.

This clonotype has just a few counts. The rearrangement uses TRBV4-1 and TRBJ2-3; D is perhaps TRBD1 (5 bases). Germline CDR1 is MGHRA and CDR2 is YSYEKL. The CDR3 spans 13 residues. V was clipped by 2 bases and J by 5 bases, with 8 bases between them. The CDR3 DNA sequence: TGCGCCAGCAGCCAAACTCAGGGAGATACGCAGTATTTT. Its protein product is CASSQTQGDTQYF.

This clonotype was observed a few times. The rearrangement joins TRBV24-1 to TRBJ1-2; a weak D match, TRBD1 (5 bases). Trimming shortened V by 9 bases and J by 3 bases, and 13 bases separated the two germline ends. Looked up from germline, CDR1 is KGHDR and CDR2 is SFDVKD. The CDR3 totals 13 residues. DNA of the CDR3: TGTGCCACCCAGGGAGAACAAGACTATGGCTACACCTTC. It yields the protein CATQGEQDYGYTF.

This clonotype was counted a few times. The chain couples TRBV7-2 to TRBJ1-2, with D tentatively TRBD1 (6 bases). V lost 5 bases and J lost 5, with 15 bases in between. The V gene's germline CDR1 is SGHTA and CDR2 FQGNSA. This CDR3 spans 14 amino acids. The CDR3 nucleotides read TGTGCCAGCAGCCCATTCACAGGGAATTATGGCTACACCTTC. It encodes CASSPFTGNYGYTF.

V and J are TRBV9 and TRBJ2-3, with D perhaps TRBD1 (6 bases). The CDR3 covers 16 residues. The germline V gene encodes CDR1 SGDLS and CDR2 YYNGEE. The ends were cut back, 3 bases at V and 0 bases at J, with 14 bases in the middle. CDR3 residues: CASSETGLRSTDTQYF. The CDR3, as DNA: TGTGCCAGCAGCGAAACAGGGCTACGGAGCACAGATACGCAGTATTTT.

The rearrangement uses TRBV7-2 and TRBJ2-1; TRBD2 aligns across 7 bases. The V gene's germline CDR1 is SGHTA and CDR2 FQGNSA. J was trimmed by 9 bases and V by 1 base; bases with no gene match: 9. This CDR3 has 15 amino acids. CDR3 residues: CASSLVAGTNGEQFF. CDR3 sequence (DNA): TGTGCCAGCAGCTTAGTGGCAGGGACTAACGGTGAGCAGTTCTTC.

The rearrangement uses TRBV9 and TRBJ1-3; D is possibly TRBD1 (6 bases). V was cut by 4 bases and J by 0 bases, with 14 bases left in between. CDR1 is SGDLS, CDR2 YYNGEE, per germline. This CDR3 is 16 amino acids long. The CDR3 spells CASSLTGRSSGNTIYF. CDR3 sequence (DNA): TGTGCCAGCAGCCTAACAGGGAGGAGCTCTGGAAACACCATATATTTT.

This clonotype was picked up many times. The chain joins TRBV7-2 to TRBJ2-5, with D unclear. V was trimmed by 0 bases and J by 5 bases, leaving 7 bases between them. CDR1 SGHTA and CDR2 FQGNSA come from the germline V gene. The CDR3 contains 13 residues. The CDR3: CASSLAVLETQYF. Written as DNA, the CDR3 is TGTGCCAGCAGCTTAGCGGTTCTGGAGACCCAGTACTTC. The variable domain in full, with the rest retrieved from reference TRBV7-2 and TRBJ2-5, is GAGVSQSPSNKVTEKGKDVELRCDPISGHTALYWYRQSLGQGLEFLIYFQGNSAPDKSGLPSDRFSAERTGGSVSTLTIQRTQQEDSAVYLCASSLAVLETQYFGPGTRLLVL.

This clonotype was detected a few times. The DNA for the CDR3 is TGTGCCAGCAGCAACCCCCAGGGGGCAGCTGGCTACACCTTC. Amino acids: CASSNPQGAAGYTF. The V gene is TRBV21-1, the J gene TRBJ1-2; the table names TRBD1, a call not compared with the DNA. TRBV21-1 is classified as a pseudogene. The CDR3 has 14 amino acids.

In this sample, this clonotype turned up a few times. The chain recombines TRBV3-1 with TRBJ2-2; 7 positions match TRBD1. The CDR3 is made up of 16 amino acids. Germline CDR1 LGHDT, CDR2 YNNKEL (reference sequence). J lost 4 bases, V lost 0 bases, and 5 bases had no gene match. CDR3 sequence (DNA): TGTGCCAGCAGCCAAGAAAGGGGGCGCGTCACCGGGGAGCTGTTTTTT. Its translation: CASSQERGRVTGELFF.

This chain links TRBV29-1 with TRBJ1-2; D is uncertain. Germline V lookup: CDR1 SQVTM, CDR2 ANQGSEA. Trimming shortened V by 0 bases and J by 5 bases, and 16 bases separated the two germline ends. The CDR3 loop spans 15 amino acids. In DNA form, the CDR3 reads TGCAGCGTTGAAGATGCCCCCGGACCCCGTTATGGCTACACCTTC. Its protein is CSVEDAPGPRYGYTF.

This chain links TRBV19 with TRBJ2-3; 8 nucleotides match TRBD2. The CDR3 consists of 15 residues. Germline values: CDR1 LNHDA, CDR2 SQIVND (reference sequence). V gave up 1 base and J gave up 3 bases; unmatched junction bases: 3. The CDR3, as DNA: TGTGCCAGTAGTATAGCGGGGGGGCGGACAGATACGCAGTATTTT. Its protein product is CASSIAGGRTDTQYF.

The V call is TRBV20-1, the J call TRBJ1-1; weak D call: TRBD1 (6 bases). Germline lookup yields CDR1 DFQATT and CDR2 SNEGSKA (reference sequence). V was cut by 3 bases and J by 1 base, with 18 bases left in between. This CDR3 spans 16 amino acids. CDR3 in amino acids: CSASRQGILTNTEAFF. In nucleotides, the CDR3 is TGCAGTGCTAGTCGGCAGGGGATTCTGACGAACACTGAAGCTTTCTTT.

The sample holds a few counts of this clonotype. The CDR3 nucleotides are TGTGCCAGCGAGGGACTGACTATCTCTGGGGCCAACGTCCTGACTTTC. It yields the protein CASEGLTISGANVLTF. This sequence joins TRBV28 and TRBJ2-6; TRBD2 is a possible D gene (6 bases). Trimming pared 8 bases from V and 0 bases from J, leaving 14 bases between. CDR1 MDHEN and CDR2 SYDVKM come from the germline V gene. CDR3 length: 16 amino acids.

This clonotype was seen more than once but under ten times. This rearrangement joins TRBV12-3 or TRBV12-4 to TRBJ1-5; weak D call: TRBD1 (6 bases). The V and J ends lost 7 bases and 9 bases respectively, with 16 bases between them. The CDR3 spans 13 residues. DNA of the CDR3: TGTGCCAGCAACATTCAGGGGCCGGGGCCCCAGCATTTT. Its translation: CASNIQGPGPQHF.

The V call is TRBV20-1, the J call TRBJ1-5; the D is unclear. The V gene lost 3 bases and the J gene lost 4 bases, with 10 bases spanning the gap. This CDR3 comprises 13 residues. The germline gives CDR1 DFQATT, CDR2 SNEGSKA (reference sequence). CDR3 region: CSARSPLNQPQHF. Written as DNA, the CDR3 is TGCAGTGCTAGGAGCCCGTTGAATCAGCCCCAGCATTTT.